The 8 T cell receptor beta chains below come from one sample, sequenced in a study of CD8+ T cells in alopecia areata. Treatment noted: oral pan-JAK inhibitor, 5-10 mg twice daily. RNA, once extracted, was reverse transcribed into cDNA for use as the sequencing template. Sequencing was performed with immunoSEQ multiplex PCR; in TCRdb, only in-frame clones are kept and a portion is missing. The sample carries more than 200,000 clones, more than 60% recorded once. The sample was CD4+ T cells sorted from blood, taken at week 44, from a patient treated with tofacitinib. These TCRs come from a human donor with alopecia areata.

The DNA for the CDR3 is TGCGCCAGCAGCCTAATACAGGGGGGTGAAGCTTTCTTT. Translation: CASSLIQGGEAFF. This chain joins TRBV5-1 and TRBJ1-1, with 8 bases identical to TRBD1. This CDR3 is 13 amino acids long. J lost 7 bases, V lost 4 bases, and 6 bases had no gene match. Germline CDR1 is SGHRS and CDR2 is YFSETQ.

This clone has only a few counts. This chain's CDR3 is CASSSTGRTGELFF. The CDR3 DNA follows: TGTGCCAGCAGCTCGACAGGGCGCACCGGGGAGCTGTTTTTT. The chain employs TRBV5-6 and TRBJ2-2; 7 positions match TRBD1. This CDR3 region has 14 residues. The J segment lost 4 bases and the V segment lost 3 bases, leaving 3 bases of the junction unmatched. From germline, CDR1 is SGHDT and CDR2 YYEEEE.

This clone occurred a few times. The rearrangement links TRBV14 to TRBJ1-2, with TRBD1 as a possible D gene (5 bases). Germline V lookup: CDR1 SGHDN, CDR2 FVKESK. V was cut by 1 base and J by 8 bases, with 20 bases left in between. The CDR3 loop spans 16 amino acids. CDR3: CASSQGYGDSGEGYTF. CDR3 nucleotide sequence: TGTGCCAGCAGCCAAGGGTACGGGGATTCGGGGGAAGGCTACACCTTC.

This chain links TRBV19 with TRBJ1-2; D possibly corresponds to TRBD1 (6 bases). This CDR3 has 15 residues. The ends were cut back, 3 bases at V and 7 bases at J, with 18 bases in the middle. CDR1 and CDR2 from the germline V gene are LNHDA and SQIVND (reference sequence). CDR3 nucleotide sequence: TGTGCCAGTAGTATGGGGTCCACAGGGTGGCGTGGCTACACCTTC. Encoded protein: CASSMGSTGWRGYTF.

V is TRBV5-1 and J is TRBJ1-2, with 8 bases lining up with TRBD1. This CDR3 region has 14 residues. The V gene's germline CDR1 is SGHRS and CDR2 YFSETQ. After removal of 4 bases from V and 6 bases from J, the junction contained 8 bases not matched to a gene. CDR3 coding DNA: TGCGCCAGCAGCCTAATCGGGACAGGAAATGGCTACACCTTC. Protein product: CASSLIGTGNGYTF.

The chain employs TRBV6-5 and TRBJ2-5; 7 positions agree with TRBD2. The length of the CDR3 is 13 residues. The V and J ends lost 5 bases and 3 bases, in that order; junction bases with no gene match: 3. Germline-derived CDR1 and CDR2 are MNHEY and SVGAGI. The CDR3 spells CASSMTSKETQYF. The CDR3 DNA is TGTGCCAGCAGTATGACTAGCAAAGAGACCCAGTACTTC.

This clone was recorded a few times. This chain links TRBV30 with TRBJ2-3; 10 bases line up with TRBD2. Germline-derived CDR1 and CDR2 are GTSNPN and SVGIG (reference sequence). The trim removed 0 bases at V and 5 bases at J, leaving 5 bases unmatched. CDR3 size: 15 residues. The CDR3 loop is CAWSVSGGAGDTQYF. The CDR3 DNA sequence: TGTGCCTGGAGTGTAAGCGGGGGGGCCGGAGATACGCAGTATTTT.

The V call is TRBV4-3, the J call TRBJ1-1, with a possible D match to TRBD1 (5 bases). V was shortened by 5 bases and J by 7 bases, with 17 bases between the two germline ends. Germline CDR1 LGHNA, CDR2 YSLEER. This CDR3 is 14 amino acids long. The CDR3 DNA reads as TGCGCCAGCAGCAAGTGGGCCAGGGAAGATGAAGCTTTCTTT. It encodes CASSKWAREDEAFF.